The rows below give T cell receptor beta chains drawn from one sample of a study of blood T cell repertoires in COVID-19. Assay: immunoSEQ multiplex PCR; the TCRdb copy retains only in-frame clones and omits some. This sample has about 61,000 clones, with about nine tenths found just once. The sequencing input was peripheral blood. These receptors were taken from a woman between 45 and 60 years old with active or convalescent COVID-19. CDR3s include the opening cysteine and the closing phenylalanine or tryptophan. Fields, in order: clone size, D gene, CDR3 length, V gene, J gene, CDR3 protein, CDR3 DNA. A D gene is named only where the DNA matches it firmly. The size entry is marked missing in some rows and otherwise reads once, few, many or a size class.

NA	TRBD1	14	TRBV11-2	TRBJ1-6	CASSLGTVNSPLHF	TGTGCCAGCAGCTTGGGGACAGTTAATTCACCCCTCCACTTT
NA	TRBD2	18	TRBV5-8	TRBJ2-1	CASSLVRTSGTSYNEQFF	TGTGCCAGCAGCTTGGTGAGGACTAGCGGGACCTCCTACAATGAGCAGTTCTTC
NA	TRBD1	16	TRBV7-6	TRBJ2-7	CASSPQTGGRTYEQYF	TGTGCCAGCAGCCCCCAGACAGGGGGCAGGACCTACGAGCAGTACTTC
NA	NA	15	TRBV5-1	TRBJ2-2	CASSLGPLNTGELFF	TGCGCCAGCAGCTTGGGGCCGTTGAACACCGGGGAGCTGTTTTTT
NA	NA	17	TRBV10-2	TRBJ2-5	CASSERRAVGGIETQYF	TGCGCCAGCAGTGAACGAAGGGCGGTAGGGGGTATAGAGACCCAGTACTTC
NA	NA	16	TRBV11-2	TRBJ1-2	CASSSSTGLNVMANTF	TGTGCCAGCAGCTCGTCGACAGGACTTAACGTTATGGCTAACACCTTC
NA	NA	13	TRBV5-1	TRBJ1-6	CASSLNQNSPLHF	TGCGCCAGCAGCTTGAATCAAAATTCACCCCTCCACTTT
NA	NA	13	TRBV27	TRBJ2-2	CASSPGYTGELFF	TGTGCCAGCAGCCCGGGATACACCGGGGAGCTGTTTTTT
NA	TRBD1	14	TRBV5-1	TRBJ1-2	CASSLEGQPYGYTF	TGCGCCAGCAGCTTGGAGGGACAGCCCTATGGCTACACCTTC
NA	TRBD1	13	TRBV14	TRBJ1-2	CASSQYDRDGYTF	TGTGCCAGCAGCCAATACGACAGGGATGGCTACACCTTC
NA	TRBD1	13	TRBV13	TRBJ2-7	CASSFGRGPEQYF	TGTGCCAGCAGCTTCGGCAGGGGGCCCGAGCAGTACTTC
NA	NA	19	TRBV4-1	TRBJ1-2	CASSQVNGPSAGSNYGYTF	TGCGCCAGCAGCCAAGTAAATGGACCGTCGGCGGGCTCTAACTATGGCTACACCTTC
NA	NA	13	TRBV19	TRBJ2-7	CASSSRSSVEQYF	TGTGCCAGTTCGTCACGGAGTAGCGTCGAGCAGTACTTC
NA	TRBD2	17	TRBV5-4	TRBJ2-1	CASSLAILAGVYNEQFF	TGTGCCAGCAGCTTGGCGATACTAGCGGGAGTCTACAATGAGCAGTTCTTC
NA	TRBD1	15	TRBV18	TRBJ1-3	CASSPPGQGGNTIYF	TGTGCCAGCTCACCCCCGGGACAGGGTGGAAACACCATATATTTT
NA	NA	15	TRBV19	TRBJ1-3	CASSSDPTWRNTIYF	TGTGCCAGTAGTTCCGACCCTACCTGGAGGAACACCATATATTTT
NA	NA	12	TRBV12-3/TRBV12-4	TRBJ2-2	CASSPLTGELFF	TGTGCCAGCAGTCCCCTTACCGGGGAGCTGTTTTTT
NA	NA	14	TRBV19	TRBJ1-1	CASSILLRGTEAFF	TGTGCCAGTAGTATACTCCTTCGAGGCACTGAAGCTTTCTTT
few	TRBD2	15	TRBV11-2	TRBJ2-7	CASSLAGGPSYEQYF	TGTGCCAGCAGCTTAGCGGGAGGACCCTCCTACGAGCAGTACTTC
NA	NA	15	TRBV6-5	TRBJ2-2	CASIVGESGTGELFF	TGTGCCAGCATAGTCGGGGAGTCTGGCACCGGGGAGCTGTTTTTT
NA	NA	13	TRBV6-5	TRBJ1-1	CASSYRLSTEAFF	TGTGCCAGCAGTTATAGATTGTCCACTGAAGCTTTCTTT
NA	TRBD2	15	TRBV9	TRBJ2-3	CASSVIAGSTDTQYF	TGTGCCAGCAGCGTGATAGCGGGGAGCACAGATACGCAGTATTTT
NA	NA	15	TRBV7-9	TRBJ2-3	CASTRDPGLTDTQYF	TGTGCCAGCACCAGAGACCCGGGACTGACAGATACGCAGTATTTT
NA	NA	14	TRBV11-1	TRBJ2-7	CASSFLGPKEEQYF	TGTGCCAGCAGCTTCCTTGGGCCCAAGGAAGAGCAGTACTTC
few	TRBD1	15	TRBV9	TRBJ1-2	CASSTLGDRADGYTF	TGTGCCAGCAGCACCCTCGGAGACAGGGCGGATGGCTACACCTTC
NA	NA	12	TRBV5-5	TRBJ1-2	CASSLTGYGYTF	TGTGCCAGCAGCCTTACGGGATATGGCTACACCTTC
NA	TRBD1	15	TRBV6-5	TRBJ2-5	CASSFTGTGTETQYF	TGTGCCAGCAGTTTTACCGGGACAGGGACGGAGACCCAGTACTTC
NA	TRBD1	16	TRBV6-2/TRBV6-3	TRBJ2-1	CASIPAGQGAGNEQFF	TGTGCCAGCATCCCCGCGGGACAGGGCGCGGGTAATGAGCAGTTCTTC
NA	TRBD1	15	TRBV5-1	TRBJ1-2	CASSPGTEEGYGYTF	TGCGCCAGCAGCCCTGGGACAGAGGAAGGCTATGGCTACACCTTC
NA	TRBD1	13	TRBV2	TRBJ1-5	CASKRDSNQPQHF	TGTGCCAGCAAGAGGGACAGTAATCAGCCCCAGCATTTT
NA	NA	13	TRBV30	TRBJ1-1	CAWSVRQGAEAFF	TGTGCCTGGAGTGTTCGTCAGGGCGCTGAAGCTTTCTTT
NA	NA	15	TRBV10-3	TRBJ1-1	CAISEVGGRDTEAFF	TGTGCCATCAGTGAGGTCGGAGGGAGGGATACTGAAGCTTTCTTT
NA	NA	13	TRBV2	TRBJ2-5	CASTGLGQETQYF	TGTGCCAGCACTGGACTGGGCCAAGAGACCCAGTACTTC
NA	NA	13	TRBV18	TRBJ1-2	CASSPDRNYGYTF	TGTGCCAGCTCGCCGGACAGAAACTATGGCTACACCTTC
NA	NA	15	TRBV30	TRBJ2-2	CAWSVAFANTGELFF	TGTGCCTGGAGTGTAGCGTTCGCGAACACCGGGGAGCTGTTTTTT
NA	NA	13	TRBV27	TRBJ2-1	CASSWGPDNEQFF	TGTGCCAGCAGTTGGGGGCCTGACAATGAGCAGTTCTTC
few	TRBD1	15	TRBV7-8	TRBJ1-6	CASSSATGDNSPLHF	TGTGCCAGCAGCTCCGCAACAGGGGATAATTCACCCCTCCACTTT
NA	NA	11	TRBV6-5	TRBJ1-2	CAVKGLYGYTF	TGTGCCGTGAAGGGACTCTATGGCTACACCTTC
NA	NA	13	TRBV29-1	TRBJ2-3	CSVGARRTDTQYF	TGCAGCGTGGGAGCCCGGAGAACAGATACGCAGTATTTT
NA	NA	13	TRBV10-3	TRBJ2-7	CAVGLQSSYEQYF	TGTGCCGTAGGACTCCAGAGCTCCTACGAGCAGTACTTC
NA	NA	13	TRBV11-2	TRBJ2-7	CASSLGLFDEQYF	TGTGCCAGCAGCTTGGGGCTTTTCGACGAGCAGTACTTC
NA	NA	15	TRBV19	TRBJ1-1	CASGDRIYSNTEAFF	TGTGCCAGTGGTGACAGGATCTATTCAAACACTGAAGCTTTCTTT
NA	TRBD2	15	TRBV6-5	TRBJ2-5	CASSAIAGEQETQYF	TGTGCCAGCAGCGCGATAGCGGGAGAGCAAGAGACCCAGTACTTC
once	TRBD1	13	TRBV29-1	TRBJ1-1	CSVSGQWNTEAFF	TGCAGCGTTTCGGGACAGTGGAACACTGAAGCTTTCTTT
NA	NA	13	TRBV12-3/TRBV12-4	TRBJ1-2	CASSLSGQYGYTF	TGTGCCAGCAGTTTAAGCGGACAGTATGGCTACACCTTC
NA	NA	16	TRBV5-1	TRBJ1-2	CASTDPAGLRADGYTF	TGCGCCAGCACCGACCCCGCAGGGCTCCGGGCGGATGGCTACACCTTC
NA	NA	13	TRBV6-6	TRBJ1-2	CASSYLNNYGYTF	TGTGCCAGCAGTTACTTAAATAACTATGGCTACACCTTC
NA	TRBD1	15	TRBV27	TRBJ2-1	CASSLEGTAYNEQFF	TGTGCCAGCAGTTTGGAAGGGACAGCGTACAATGAGCAGTTCTTC
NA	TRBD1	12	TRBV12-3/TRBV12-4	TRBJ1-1	CASSWTGTEAFF	TGTGCCAGCAGTTGGACAGGCACTGAAGCTTTCTTT
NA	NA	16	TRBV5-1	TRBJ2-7	CASSLDQGVGTREQYF	TGCGCCAGCAGCTTGGATCAGGGGGTAGGGACTAGGGAGCAGTACTTC
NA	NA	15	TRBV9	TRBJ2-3	CASSVGPGVTDTQYF	TGTGCCAGCAGCGTTGGCCCGGGGGTAACAGATACGCAGTATTTT
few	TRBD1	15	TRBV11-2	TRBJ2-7	CASSSSDRGTHEQYF	TGTGCCAGCAGCTCATCGGACAGGGGCACCCACGAGCAGTACTTC
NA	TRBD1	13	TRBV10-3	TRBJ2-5	CAIQVQGADAQYF	TGTGCCATCCAAGTTCAGGGGGCCGATGCCCAGTACTTC
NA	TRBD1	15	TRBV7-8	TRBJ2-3	CASSFRGRGTDTQYF	TGTGCCAGCAGCTTTAGGGGGCGCGGGACAGATACGCAGTATTTT
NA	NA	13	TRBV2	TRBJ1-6	CASSEVANSPLHF	TGTGCCAGCAGTGAAGTGGCTAATTCACCCCTCCACTTT
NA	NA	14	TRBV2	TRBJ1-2	CASSELSERVGYTF	TGTGCCAGCAGTGAACTAAGCGAGAGGGTTGGCTACACCTTC
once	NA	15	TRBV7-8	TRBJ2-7	CASSFVGQGWDEQYF	TGTGCCAGCAGCTTTGTTGGGCAGGGGTGGGACGAGCAGTACTTC
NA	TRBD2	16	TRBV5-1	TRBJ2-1	CASSPPGTSGRNEQFF	TGCGCCAGCAGCCCCCCCGGGACTAGCGGGAGGAATGAGCAGTTCTTC